These 18 T cell receptor beta chains share one sample of origin, sequenced in a study of shared clonotypes between healthy human individuals (dated by TCRdb to 2020 to 2022). Libraries were constructed by the immunoSEQ multiplex PCR assay. Drawn from immuneACCESS, this table holds only the in-frame rearrangements with V and J called that TCRdb kept. Clones are partly lost; checked studies trace under half to an unresolved V gene and leave the rest unexplained. The sample table holds a few million clones, of which approximately 90% were seen once. The ten top clones hold under 0.15% of the sample. Sequencing input: naive CD4+ T cells sorted from blood. Taken with the paper, the label for cell subset or site translates to: CD45RA+ positively selected. The receptors were gathered from a man between 18 and 35 years old in good health.

The J gene is TRBJ1-1, the V gene TRBV2; 10 nucleotides line up with TRBD1. The ends lost 7 bases at V and 5 bases at J; junction bases unmatched: 7. The CDR3 extends over 14 amino acids. Germline CDR1 SNHLY, CDR2 FYNNEI. The CDR3 DNA sequence: TGTGCCAGCACTAAGGGACAGGGGCTGACTGAAGCTTTCTTT. Encoded protein: CASTKGQGLTEAFF. The variable domain in full, with the rest retrieved from reference TRBV2 and TRBJ1-1, is EPEVTQTPSHQVTQMGQEVILRCVPISNHLYFYWYRQILGQKVEFLVSFYNNEISEKSEIFDDQFSVERPDGSNFTLKIRSTKLEDSAMYFCASTKGQGLTEAFFGQGTRLTVV.

A note on this clone: Other DNA variants within this sample encode the same CDR3. The J gene is TRBJ2-7, the V gene TRBV28, with D uncertain. The CDR3 contains 12 residues. The V end lost 6 bases, the J end lost 0 bases, and 6 bases lay between the germline ends. Germline V gene data show CDR1 as MDHEN and CDR2 as SYDVKM. The CDR3 region is CASSGSSYEQYF. The CDR3 DNA follows: TGTGCCAGCAGCGGTAGCTCCTACGAGCAGTACTTC.

The chain recombines TRBV21-1 with TRBJ2-1; the D call TRBD2 from the table was never checked on the DNA. TRBV21-1 is labeled a pseudogene. This CDR3 is built from 16 residues. CDR3 DNA sequence: TGTGCCAGCAGCAGGACAGGGGGACTAGCGGGGCTTAATAGGATCTTC. Its translation: CASSRTGGLAGLNRIF.

The chain is built from TRBV7-3 and TRBJ2-5; TRBD2 is a possible D gene (6 bases). The V end was cut by 0 bases, the J end by 4 bases, with 12 bases between. The germline V gene encodes CDR1 SGHTA and CDR2 FQGTGA. The CDR3 contains 15 residues. CDR3 in DNA: TGTGCCAGCAGCTTAACTGGGGGGAGCGGAGAGACCCAGTACTTC. Translating gives CASSLTGGSGETQYF.

This clone occurred once. The V call is TRBV11-2, the J call TRBJ2-5; 9 bases are shared with TRBD1. Germline assignment: CDR1 SGHAT and CDR2 FQNNGV. The CDR3 length is 18 residues. The V and J ends lost 1 base and 5 bases, in that order; junction bases with no gene match: 14. Here the CDR3 reads CASSLVGTGTPIVETQYF. In DNA form, the CDR3 reads TGTGCCAGCAGCTTAGTGGGGACAGGGACTCCCATCGTGGAGACCCAGTACTTC.

This chain connects TRBV5-6 to TRBJ1-2; D is perhaps TRBD1 (6 bases). The CDR3 has 13 amino acids. The V end was cut by 1 base, the J end by 4 bases, with 8 bases between. Germline-derived CDR1 and CDR2 are SGHDT and YYEEEE. The CDR3 DNA follows: TGTGCCAGCAGCTTGCAGGGGACCTATGGCTACACCTTC. It encodes CASSLQGTYGYTF.

The J gene is TRBJ2-2, the V gene TRBV5-4; D gene unclear. From germline, CDR1 is SGHNT and CDR2 YYREEE (reference sequence). The CDR3 loop spans 14 amino acids. With 4 bases removed from V and 3 bases from J, the gap between germline ends came to 10 bases. CDR3: CASSAATDTGELFF. In nucleotides, the CDR3 is TGTGCCAGCAGCGCCGCAACCGACACCGGGGAGCTGTTTTTT.

This clone was recorded once. This sequence joins TRBV7-2 and TRBJ1-5; possibly TRBD1 for D (5 bases). The CDR3 length is 15 residues. V was clipped by 1 base and J by 4 bases, with 11 bases between them. Germline V lookup: CDR1 SGHTA, CDR2 FQGNSA. CDR3 coding DNA: TGTGCCAGCAGCTTAGGCAGGGTTAGGAATCAGCCCCAGCATTTT. This translates into CASSLGRVRNQPQHF.

To note about this clone: The sample has other DNA sequences that encode this CDR3 too. The CDR3, as DNA: TGTGCCAGCAGCCGCGGAAGGGGCTCCTACGAGCAGTACTTC. It specifies CASSRGRGSYEQYF. This chain links TRBV7-2 with TRBJ2-7; D perhaps matches TRBD1 (5 bases). The CDR3 consists of 14 residues. CDR1 and CDR2 from the germline V gene are SGHTA and FQGNSA. Trimming cost V 5 bases and J 0 bases, with 11 bases left between them. The complete variable domain, with remaining parts taken from reference TRBV7-2 and TRBJ2-7, reads GAGVSQSPSNKVTEKGKDVELRCDPISGHTALYWYRQSLGQGLEFLIYFQGNSAPDKSGLPSDRFSAERTGGSVSTLTIQRTQQEDSAVYLCASSRGRGSYEQYFGPGTRLTVT.

A few counts support this clone. CDR3: CASSLAFRGNTEAFF. The DNA of the CDR3 is TGTGCCAGCAGCTTAGCTTTCAGGGGGAACACTGAAGCTTTCTTT. The chain joins TRBV7-8 to TRBJ1-1; TRBD1 is a possible D gene (6 bases). The V end was cut by 0 bases, the J end by 1 base, with 9 bases between. CDR1 and CDR2 from the germline V gene are SGHVS and FQNEAQ. The CDR3 runs to 15 residues.

This chain joins TRBV4-3 and TRBJ2-3; TRBD2 might be the D (8 bases). The V and J ends lost 0 bases and 5 bases respectively, with 24 bases between them. Per germline, CDR1 LGHNA and CDR2 YSLEER. This CDR3 is 19 amino acids long. The CDR3 sequence is CASSQEGLAGLAGGDTQYF. The CDR3 DNA sequence: TGCGCCAGCAGCCAAGAAGGTCTAGCGGGTCTGGCAGGGGGAGATACGCAGTATTTT.

With regard to this clone: The identical CDR3 is also encoded by other nucleotide sequences in the sample. In DNA, the CDR3 is TGCGCCAGCAGCTTGGCCGACGAGCAGTACTTC. Amino acids: CASSLADEQYF. The chain employs TRBV5-1 and TRBJ2-7; D not certain. Per germline, CDR1 SGHRS and CDR2 YFSETQ. CDR3 length: 11 amino acids. V lost 0 bases to trimming and J lost 5 bases, with 3 bases between them.

This chain joins TRBV4-3 and TRBJ1-6, with D possibly TRBD1 on 6 matching bases. Per germline, CDR1 LGHNA and CDR2 YSLEER. Trimming stripped 3 bases from V and 0 bases from J, with 24 bases between. This CDR3 is built from 21 residues. This CDR3 reads CASSQFSPGAELSSYNSPLHF. The CDR3 coding sequence is TGCGCCAGCAGCCAGTTTTCCCCAGGGGCAGAACTCAGCTCCTATAATTCACCCCTCCACTTT.

This chain uses TRBV6-1 with TRBJ2-2; 8 nucleotides align to TRBD1. Germline CDR1 MNHNS, CDR2 SASEGT. There are 15 residues in the CDR3. Trimming took 6 bases from V and 4 from J; bases not matched to a gene: 7. The CDR3 loop reads CASSGQGDPTGELFF. As DNA, the CDR3 is TGTGCCAGCAGCGGACAGGGTGATCCCACCGGGGAGCTGTTTTTT.

The rearrangement uses TRBV4-1 and TRBJ1-2; unclear D gene. V lost 1 base and J 2 bases, leaving 11 bases between the germline ends. The CDR3 consists of 15 residues. Germline V gene sequence: CDR1 MGHRA, CDR2 YSYEKL. CDR3 sequence: CASSQGYSANYGYTF. The CDR3 DNA reads TGCGCCAGCAGCCAAGGTTACAGTGCAAACTATGGCTACACCTTC.

The J gene is TRBJ2-7, the V gene TRBV27; D perhaps matches TRBD1 (5 bases). The V end lost 10 bases, the J end lost 3 bases, and 22 bases lay between the germline ends. The CDR3 loop spans 15 amino acids. Germline assignment: CDR1 MNHEY and CDR2 SMNVEV (reference sequence). CDR3 sequence: CATYSYVAGNYEQYF. CDR3 in DNA: TGTGCCACCTATAGCTATGTGGCAGGGAACTACGAGCAGTACTTC.

The gene calls are TRBV6-5 and TRBJ1-1, with 9 bases lining up with TRBD1. V lost 5 bases, J lost 4 bases, and 5 bases stayed unmatched. Germline V lookup: CDR1 MNHEY, CDR2 SVGAGI. The CDR3 runs 14 residues. The CDR3 DNA reads as TGTGCCAGCAGTCCGTGGACAGGGGTCACTGAAGCTTTCTTT. Its translation: CASSPWTGVTEAFF.

This chain links TRBV9 with TRBJ2-3, with TRBD2 matching over 11 bases. Germline assignment: CDR1 SGDLS and CDR2 YYNGEE. This CDR3 is 15 amino acids long. V shed 2 bases and J 8 bases; nucleotides not matched to a gene: 7. Written as DNA, the CDR3 is TGTGCCAGCAGCGTTTATACTAGCGGGGGTGGTACGCAGTATTTT. Translated: CASSVYTSGGGTQYF.